Listed below are T cell receptor beta chains from one sample, sequenced in a study of CD8+ T cells in alopecia areata. Assay used: immunoSEQ multiplex PCR; TCRdb lists only in-frame clones, some missing. The data contain roughly 120,000 clones, more than 30% of them singletons. Input material: CD4+ T cells sorted from blood. These receptor sequences come from a human donor with alopecia areata. CDR3s include the opening cysteine and the closing phenylalanine or tryptophan. The order of the fields is J gene, CDR3 length, V gene, clone size, D gene, CDR3 DNA, CDR3 protein. D genes are given only for firm matches. The size field is filled for only some rows; it gives once, few, many or a size class.

>TRBJ1-5|13|TRBV6-5|NA|NA
TGTGCCACGAGAGAGCATAGCAGTCAGCCCCAGCATTTT
CATREHSSQPQHF
>TRBJ2-2|11|TRBV5-1|NA|NA
TGCGCCAGCAGCTTCGCCGGGGAGCTGTTTTTT
CASSFAGELFF
>TRBJ1-2|16|TRBV29-1|NA|TRBD1
TGCAGCGCGTTCCACACCGGACAGGGGGCTCACTATGGCTACACCTTC
CSAFHTGQGAHYGYTF
>TRBJ1-1|15|TRBV28|few|TRBD1
TGTGCCAGCAGGACATCCGGGACAGGGAACACTGAAGCTTTCTTT
CASRTSGTGNTEAFF
>TRBJ1-1|12|TRBV29-1|NA|NA
TGCAGCGTCGGGACGGGGAACACTGAAGCTTTCTTT
CSVGTGNTEAFF
>TRBJ2-3|13|TRBV23-1|NA|NA
TGCGCCAGCAGTCAATCGGTTGCTGATACGCAGTATTTT
CASSQSVADTQYF
>TRBJ2-3|16|TRBV11-2|NA|TRBD1
TGTGCCAGCAGCTCCCGACAGGGGAGTGGCACAGATACGCAGTATTTT
CASSSRQGSGTDTQYF
>TRBJ2-7|12|TRBV29-1|few|TRBD1
TGCAGCGTTGGTTGGACAGGGGGCGAGCAGTACTTC
CSVGWTGGEQYF
>TRBJ2-7|12|TRBV19|few|TRBD1
TGTGCCAGTAGTGCGACAGGGCGCGAGCAGTACTTC
CASSATGREQYF
>TRBJ1-1|11|TRBV2|few|NA
TGTGCCAGCGGGACCGGCACTGAAGCTTTCTTT
CASGTGTEAFF
>TRBJ2-3|13|TRBV28|NA|TRBD2
TGTGCCAGCAGTTTGCCTAGCGGGAGGACGCAGTATTTT
CASSLPSGRTQYF
>TRBJ2-3|16|TRBV5-1|NA|TRBD2
TGCGCCAGCAGCCTGACTAGCGGGGGCCTCACAGATACGCAGTATTTT
CASSLTSGGLTDTQYF
>TRBJ2-1|14|TRBV29-1|NA|TRBD2
TGCAGCGTTGCGGCGGGGGGGCCTTCAATTGAGCAGTTCTTC
CSVAAGGPSIEQFF
>TRBJ2-7|14|TRBV30|few|TRBD1
TGTGCCTGGGTTCCCCGGGACAGGGGGTACGAGCAGTACTTC
CAWVPRDRGYEQYF
>TRBJ2-2|14|TRBV29-1|few|NA
TGCAGCGTTGAATCGGGAATGGGGACCGGGGAGCTGTTTTTT
CSVESGMGTGELFF
>TRBJ2-7|14|TRBV19|NA|NA
TGTGCCAGTAGTGATACAGGGAGAACCTACGAGCAGTACTTC
CASSDTGRTYEQYF
>TRBJ2-5|16|TRBV4-1|few|NA
TGCGCCAGCAGCCTCTTTCAAAGGGGTCCCCAAGAGACCCAGTACTTC
CASSLFQRGPQETQYF
>TRBJ2-1|16|TRBV5-1|NA|TRBD2
TGCGCCAGCAGCTTGGTGGCTAGCGGGAGCGAGGGTGAGCAGTTCTTC
CASSLVASGSEGEQFF
>TRBJ2-7|12|TRBV28|few|NA
TGTGCCAGCACCCGTGGGGTCTACGAGCAGTACTTC
CASTRGVYEQYF
>TRBJ2-5|16|TRBV15|NA|TRBD2
TGTGCCACCAGCAGAGATGACGGCGGGAGGATCGAGACCCAGTACTTC
CATSRDDGGRIETQYF
>TRBJ2-3|15|TRBV4-3|NA|NA
TGCGCCAGCAGCCAAGAAGTGTTAAGCACAGATACGCAGTATTTT
CASSQEVLSTDTQYF
>TRBJ2-2|15|TRBV5-1|few|TRBD2
TGCGCCAGCACCCGACTAGCGGCGAACACCGGGGAGCTGTTTTTT
CASTRLAANTGELFF
>TRBJ2-2|14|TRBV7-8|NA|NA
TGTGCCAGCAGCCTTGCCGTTAGTGGCGGGGAGCTGTTTTTT
CASSLAVSGGELFF
>TRBJ2-1|16|TRBV7-9|NA|TRBD2
TGTGCCAGCAGCCCTGGACTAGCGGAACCCTACAATGAGCAGTTCTTC
CASSPGLAEPYNEQFF
>TRBJ1-1|15|TRBV29-1|few|NA
TGCAGCGTTGGGGGGTCCAGGGGAGGGGACACTGAAGCTTTCTTT
CSVGGSRGGDTEAFF
>TRBJ2-1|15|TRBV7-3|NA|NA
TGTGCCAGCAGCTTAGAGGGACCACCTTTGAATGAGCAGTTCTTC
CASSLEGPPLNEQFF
>TRBJ1-2|10|TRBV20-1|NA|NA
TGCAGTGCTGCGAGTTATGGCTACACCTTC
CSAASYGYTF
>TRBJ2-7|16|TRBV28|NA|TRBD2
TGTGCCAGCAGTCTACTGACTAGCGGTAGCTCCTACGAGCAGTACTTC
CASSLLTSGSSYEQYF
>TRBJ2-7|14|TRBV2|NA|NA
TGTGCCAGCAGCAATTGGGGCGTCTCTACCGAGCAGTACTTC
CASSNWGVSTEQYF
>TRBJ2-1|17|TRBV4-2|NA|TRBD2
TGTGCCAGCAGCCAAGGGTCCGTAGCGGGCCTCTACAATGAGCAGTTCTTC
CASSQGSVAGLYNEQFF
>TRBJ2-3|15|TRBV7-2|NA|NA
TGTGCCAGCAGCTTAGCGTCTCTAAACACAGATACGCAGTATTTT
CASSLASLNTDTQYF
>TRBJ2-2|13|TRBV2|few|NA
TGTGCCACCTTACAGAAAGGCACCGGGGAGCTGTTTTTT
CATLQKGTGELFF
>TRBJ1-5|16|TRBV5-8|NA|NA
TGTGCCAGCAGCTTGGGGTCCTCTCATAGCAATCAGCCCCAGCATTTT
CASSLGSSHSNQPQHF
>TRBJ1-1|14|TRBV5-1|few|NA
TGCGCCAGCAGCTTGGAATCGGCAGGTGGTGAAGCTTTCTTT
CASSLESAGGEAFF
>TRBJ2-1|15|TRBV19|NA|NA
TGTGCCAGTAGTATACTGGAGGGCCGAAACAATGAGCAGTTCTTC
CASSILEGRNNEQFF
>TRBJ1-6|13|TRBV7-9|few|NA
TGTGCCAGCAGCACCTCGGGTTCTGGGGCCCTCCACTTT
CASSTSGSGALHF
>TRBJ1-2|16|TRBV29-1|few|NA
TGCAGCGTTGAAGACCGGGGTGCAGGAACTAACTATGGCTACACCTTC
CSVEDRGAGTNYGYTF
>TRBJ2-7|12|TRBV27|few|NA
TGTGCCAGCGCGGGGTCTACCTACGAGCAGTACTTC
CASAGSTYEQYF
>TRBJ2-2|11|TRBV28|NA|NA
TGTGCCACCCCGAGGACCGGGGAGCTGTTTTTT
CATPRTGELFF
>TRBJ2-5|14|TRBV29-1|few|NA
TGCAGCGTTGAAGCCCCAGCAGGGGAAGAGACCCAGTACTTC
CSVEAPAGEETQYF
>TRBJ1-1|14|TRBV18|few|NA
TGTGCCAGCTCACCACCGAGCGCGAACACTGAAGCTTTCTTT
CASSPPSANTEAFF
>TRBJ1-2|13|TRBV5-1|NA|NA
TGCGCCAGCAGCGTCGGGACACAGGAGAGCTACACCTTC
CASSVGTQESYTF
>TRBJ2-7|11|TRBV29-1|NA|NA
TGCAGCGGATGGGCAGGGTACGAGCAGTACTTC
CSGWAGYEQYF
>TRBJ1-2|12|TRBV29-1|NA|TRBD1
TGCAGCGCGACAGGGCTTAACTATGGCTACACCTTC
CSATGLNYGYTF
>TRBJ2-5|16|TRBV9|NA|NA
TGTGCCAGCAGCGTCGCCGGGACTCCCCACCAAGAGACCCAGTACTTC
CASSVAGTPHQETQYF
>TRBJ2-5|13|TRBV29-1|few|NA
TGCAGCGTCCAAATAAACGCGGGGGAGACCCAGTACTTC
CSVQINAGETQYF
>TRBJ2-2|14|TRBV29-1|few|NA
TGCAGCGTTAGGGGGAGGGCCGGCACCGGGGAGCTGTTTTTT
CSVRGRAGTGELFF
>TRBJ2-2|14|TRBV19|few|NA
TGTGCCAGTAGTATGAACAGGGAAGCCGGGGAGCTGTTTTTT
CASSMNREAGELFF
>TRBJ1-2|16|TRBV28|few|TRBD1
TGTGCCAGCAGTTCACCACAGGGGGCGCGGGGAGGTGGCTACACCTTC
CASSSPQGARGGGYTF
>TRBJ1-2|12|TRBV30|NA|NA
TGTGCCTGGAGAGCCTCAGGCTATGGCTACACCTTC
CAWRASGYGYTF
>TRBJ2-5|14|TRBV7-2|NA|NA
TGTGCCAGCAGCCCGCGACAGATACCAGAGACCCAGTACTTC
CASSPRQIPETQYF
>TRBJ2-2|13|TRBV29-1|NA|NA
TGCAGCGTCTATCTACATGGTACCGGGGAGCTGTTTTTT
CSVYLHGTGELFF
>TRBJ2-1|18|TRBV30|NA|TRBD2
TGTGCCTGGACTTTACTCCCCATAGCGGGGGGCTACTACAATGAGCAGTTCTTC
CAWTLLPIAGGYYNEQFF
>TRBJ1-3|13|TRBV25-1|NA|NA
TGTGCCAGCAGTGAAGGCTGGGGAAACACCATATATTTT
CASSEGWGNTIYF
>TRBJ1-4|13|TRBV29-1|few|NA
TGCAGCGTTGAGGGGGAAGAGGGGGAAAAACTGTTTTTT
CSVEGEEGEKLFF
>TRBJ2-1|15|TRBV19|NA|NA
TGTGCCAGTAGTCAGCGGGACAGATTTTACAATGAGCAGTTCTTC
CASSQRDRFYNEQFF
>TRBJ1-1|8|TRBV29-1|NA|NA
TGCAGCGCTGCGGGACCGACCTTT
CSAAGPTF
>TRBJ2-2|13|TRBV29-1|few|NA
TGCAGCGCCGGGGAGCGTAACACCGGGGAGCTGTTTTTT
CSAGERNTGELFF